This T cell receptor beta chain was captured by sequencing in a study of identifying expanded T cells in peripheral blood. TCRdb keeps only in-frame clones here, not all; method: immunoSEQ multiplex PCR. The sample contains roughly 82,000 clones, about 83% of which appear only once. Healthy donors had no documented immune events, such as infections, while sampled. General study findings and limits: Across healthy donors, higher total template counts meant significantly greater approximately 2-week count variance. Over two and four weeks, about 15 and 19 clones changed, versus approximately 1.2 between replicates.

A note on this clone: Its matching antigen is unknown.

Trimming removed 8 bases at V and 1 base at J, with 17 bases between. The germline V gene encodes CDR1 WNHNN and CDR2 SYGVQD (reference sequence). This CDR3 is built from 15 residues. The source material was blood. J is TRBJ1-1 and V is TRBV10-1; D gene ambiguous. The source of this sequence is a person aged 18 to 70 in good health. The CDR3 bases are TGCGCCAGCTTATCTACCCTTTTAGCGAACACTGAAGCTTTCTTT. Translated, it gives CASLSTLLANTEAFF.